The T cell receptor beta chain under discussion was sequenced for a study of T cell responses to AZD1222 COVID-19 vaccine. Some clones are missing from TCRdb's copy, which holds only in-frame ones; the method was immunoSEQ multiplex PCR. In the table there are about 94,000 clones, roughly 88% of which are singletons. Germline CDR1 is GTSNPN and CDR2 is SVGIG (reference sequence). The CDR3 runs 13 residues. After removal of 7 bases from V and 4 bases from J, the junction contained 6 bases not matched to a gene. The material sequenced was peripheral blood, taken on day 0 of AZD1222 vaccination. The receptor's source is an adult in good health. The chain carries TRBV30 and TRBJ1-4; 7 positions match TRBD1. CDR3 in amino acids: CAYKTGRNEKLFF. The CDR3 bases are TGTGCCTACAAGACAGGGCGTAATGAAAAACTGTTTTTT.